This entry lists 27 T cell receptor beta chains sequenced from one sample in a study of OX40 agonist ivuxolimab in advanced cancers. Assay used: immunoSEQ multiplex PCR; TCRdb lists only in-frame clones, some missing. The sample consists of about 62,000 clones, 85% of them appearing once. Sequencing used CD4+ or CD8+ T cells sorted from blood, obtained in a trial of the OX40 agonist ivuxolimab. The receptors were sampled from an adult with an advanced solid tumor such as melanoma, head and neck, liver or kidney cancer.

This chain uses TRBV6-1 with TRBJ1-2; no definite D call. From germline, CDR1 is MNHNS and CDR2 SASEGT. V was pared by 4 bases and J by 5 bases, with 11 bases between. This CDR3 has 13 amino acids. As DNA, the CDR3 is TGTGCCAGCAGTGTAGAATTGGTGTATGGCTACACCTTC. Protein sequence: CASSVELVYGYTF.

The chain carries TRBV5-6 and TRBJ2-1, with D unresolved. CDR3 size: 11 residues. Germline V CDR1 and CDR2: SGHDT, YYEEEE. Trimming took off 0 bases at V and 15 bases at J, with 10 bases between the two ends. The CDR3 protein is CASSLVGDRFF. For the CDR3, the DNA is TGTGCCAGCAGCTTGGTTGGGGATCGGTTCTTC.

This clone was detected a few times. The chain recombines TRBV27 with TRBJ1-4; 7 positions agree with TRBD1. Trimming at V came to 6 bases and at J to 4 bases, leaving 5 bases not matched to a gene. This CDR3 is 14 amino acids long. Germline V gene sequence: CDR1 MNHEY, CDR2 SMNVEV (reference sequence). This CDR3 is CASSRGQHNEKLFF. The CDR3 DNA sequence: TGTGCCAGCAGCCGGGGACAGCATAATGAAAAACTGTTTTTT.

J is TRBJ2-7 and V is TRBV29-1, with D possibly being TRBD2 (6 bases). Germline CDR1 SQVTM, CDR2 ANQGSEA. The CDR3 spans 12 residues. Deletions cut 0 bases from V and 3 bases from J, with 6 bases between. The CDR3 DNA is TGCAGCGTTGAAGAGGGGGGCTACGAGCAGTACTTC. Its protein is CSVEEGGYEQYF.

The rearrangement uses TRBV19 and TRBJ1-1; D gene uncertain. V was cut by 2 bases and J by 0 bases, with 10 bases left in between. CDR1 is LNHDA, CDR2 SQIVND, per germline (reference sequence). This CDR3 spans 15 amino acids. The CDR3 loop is CASSIMGRLNTEAFF. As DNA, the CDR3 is TGTGCCAGTAGTATAATGGGCAGGTTGAACACTGAAGCTTTCTTT.

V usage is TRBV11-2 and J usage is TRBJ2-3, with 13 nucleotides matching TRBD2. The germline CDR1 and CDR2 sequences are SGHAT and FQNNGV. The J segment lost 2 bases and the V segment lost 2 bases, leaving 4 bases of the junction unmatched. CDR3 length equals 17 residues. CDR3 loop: CASSLRLAGGHTDTQYF. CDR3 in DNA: TGTGCCAGCAGCTTAAGACTAGCGGGGGGCCACACAGATACGCAGTATTTT.

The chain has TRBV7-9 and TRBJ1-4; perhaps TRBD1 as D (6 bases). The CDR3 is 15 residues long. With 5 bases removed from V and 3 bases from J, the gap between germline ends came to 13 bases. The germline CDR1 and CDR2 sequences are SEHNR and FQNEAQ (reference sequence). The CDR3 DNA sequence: TGTGCCAGCAGCGGGGGCAGGGCGGCTAATGAAAAACTGTTTTTT. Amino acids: CASSGGRAANEKLFF.

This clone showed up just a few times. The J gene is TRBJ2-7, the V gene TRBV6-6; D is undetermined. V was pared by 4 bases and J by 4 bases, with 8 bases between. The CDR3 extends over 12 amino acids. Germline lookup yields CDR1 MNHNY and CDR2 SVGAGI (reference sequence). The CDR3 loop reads CASSFSRYEQYF. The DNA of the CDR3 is TGTGCCAGCAGTTTCTCCCGGTACGAGCAGTACTTC.

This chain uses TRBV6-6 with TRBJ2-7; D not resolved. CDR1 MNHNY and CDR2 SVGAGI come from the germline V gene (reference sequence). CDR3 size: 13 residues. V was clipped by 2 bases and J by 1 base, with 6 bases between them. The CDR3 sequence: CASSYGVSYEQYF. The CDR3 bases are TGTGCCAGCAGTTACGGGGTATCCTACGAGCAGTACTTC.

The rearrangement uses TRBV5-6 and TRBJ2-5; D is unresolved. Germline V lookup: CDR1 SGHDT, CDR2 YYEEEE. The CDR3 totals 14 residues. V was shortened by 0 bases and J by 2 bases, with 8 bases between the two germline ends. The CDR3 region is CASSLGHGQETQYF. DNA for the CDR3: TGTGCCAGCAGCTTGGGACATGGACAAGAGACCCAGTACTTC.

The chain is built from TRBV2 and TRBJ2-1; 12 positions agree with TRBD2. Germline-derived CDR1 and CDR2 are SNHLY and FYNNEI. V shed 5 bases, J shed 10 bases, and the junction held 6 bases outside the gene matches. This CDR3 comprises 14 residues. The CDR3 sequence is CASSSSGRAGEQFF. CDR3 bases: TGTGCCAGCAGTTCTAGCGGGAGGGCCGGGGAGCAGTTCTTC.

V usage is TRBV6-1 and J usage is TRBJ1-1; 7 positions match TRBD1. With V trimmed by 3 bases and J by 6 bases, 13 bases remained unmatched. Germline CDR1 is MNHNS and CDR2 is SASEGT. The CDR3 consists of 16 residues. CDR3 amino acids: CASSDPSEGAIAEAFF. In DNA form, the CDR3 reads TGTGCCAGCAGTGACCCCTCGGAGGGGGCGATCGCTGAAGCTTTCTTT.

CDR3 sequence reads: CASREMSLSYEQYF. The DNA for the CDR3 is TGTGCCAGCAGAGAAATGAGTCTCTCCTACGAGCAGTACTTC. The chain joins TRBV7-2 to TRBJ2-7; no reliable D call. Germline CDR1 reads SGHTA; CDR2 reads FQGNSA. V gave up 6 bases and J gave up 0 bases, with 12 bases separating them. The CDR3 covers 14 residues.

CDR3 in amino acids: CASSLTGQPNTGELFF. In DNA form, the CDR3 reads TGTGCCAGCAGCCTAACGGGACAGCCGAACACCGGGGAGCTGTTTTTT. The chain has TRBV7-8 and TRBJ2-2; 7 nucleotides match TRBD1. The CDR3 covers 16 residues. Per the germline V gene, CDR1 is SGHVS and CDR2 is FQNEAQ. The ends lost 5 bases at V and 0 bases at J; junction bases unmatched: 6.

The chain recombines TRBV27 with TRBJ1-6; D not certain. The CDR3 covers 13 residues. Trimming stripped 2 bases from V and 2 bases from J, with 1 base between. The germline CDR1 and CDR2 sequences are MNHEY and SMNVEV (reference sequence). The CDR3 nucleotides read TGTGCCAGCAGTTTAACCTATAATTCACCCCTCCACTTT. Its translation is CASSLTYNSPLHF.

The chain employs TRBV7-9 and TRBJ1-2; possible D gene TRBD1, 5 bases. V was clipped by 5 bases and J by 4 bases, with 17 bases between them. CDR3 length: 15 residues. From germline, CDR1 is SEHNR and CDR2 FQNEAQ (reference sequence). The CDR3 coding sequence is TGTGCCAGCAGCCCCATCGTGGGGGGAAGCTATGGCTACACCTTC. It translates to CASSPIVGGSYGYTF.

Written as DNA, the CDR3 is TGTGCCAGCAGCTTAGCGGGGGTCCCCACCGGGGAGCTGTTTTTT. Translated, it gives CASSLAGVPTGELFF. V gene TRBV7-9 combines with J gene TRBJ2-2; the D gene could be TRBD1 or TRBD2 (5 bases each). Per the germline V gene, CDR1 is SEHNR and CDR2 is FQNEAQ (reference sequence). The CDR3 totals 15 residues. Trimming pared 0 bases from V and 4 bases from J, leaving 9 bases between.

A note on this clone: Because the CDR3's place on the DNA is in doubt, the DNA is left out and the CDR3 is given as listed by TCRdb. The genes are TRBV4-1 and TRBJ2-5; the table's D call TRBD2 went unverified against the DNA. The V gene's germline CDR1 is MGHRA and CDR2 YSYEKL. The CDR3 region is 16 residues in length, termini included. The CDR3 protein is CASSQYFGGTQETQYF.

The CDR3: CASSPEGGSYNEQFF. The CDR3 DNA reads as TGTGCCAGCAGCCCCGAGGGGGGGTCCTACAATGAGCAGTTCTTC. The rearrangement uses TRBV7-6 and TRBJ2-1; D is possibly TRBD2 (7 bases). With 5 bases removed from V and 1 base from J, the gap between germline ends came to 12 bases. In germline, CDR1 is SGHVS, CDR2 FNYEAQ. This CDR3 region has 15 residues.

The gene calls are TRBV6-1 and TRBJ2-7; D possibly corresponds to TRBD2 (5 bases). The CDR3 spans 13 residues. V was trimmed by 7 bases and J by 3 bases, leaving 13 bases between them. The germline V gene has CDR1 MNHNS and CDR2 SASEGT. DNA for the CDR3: TGTGCCAGCACCCTAGGACTGATCTACGAGCAGTACTTC. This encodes CASTLGLIYEQYF.

The CDR3 spells CASGLDGQSLGYTF. The CDR3 DNA sequence: TGTGCTAGTGGTTTGGACGGACAGTCCTTGGGCTACACCTTC. J is TRBJ1-2 and V is TRBV12-5; TRBD1 might be the D (6 bases). Looked up from germline, CDR1 is LGHNT and CDR2 is FRNRAP. The V and J ends lost 1 base and 8 bases respectively, with 14 bases between them. CDR3 length: 14 amino acids.

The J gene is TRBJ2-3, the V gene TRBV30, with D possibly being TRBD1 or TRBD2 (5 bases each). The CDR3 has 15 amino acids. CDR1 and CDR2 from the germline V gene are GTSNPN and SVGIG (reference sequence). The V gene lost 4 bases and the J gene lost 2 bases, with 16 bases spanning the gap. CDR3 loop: CAWTTGTVYTDTQYF. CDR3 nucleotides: TGTGCCTGGACCACCGGGACGGTGTACACAGATACGCAGTATTTT.

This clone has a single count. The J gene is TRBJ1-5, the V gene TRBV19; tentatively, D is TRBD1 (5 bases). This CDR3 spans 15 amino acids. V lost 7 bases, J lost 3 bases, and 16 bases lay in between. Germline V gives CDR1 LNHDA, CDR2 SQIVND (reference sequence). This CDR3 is CASTPREGFNQPQHF. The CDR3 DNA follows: TGTGCCAGTACCCCTCGGGAGGGGTTCAATCAGCCCCAGCATTTT.

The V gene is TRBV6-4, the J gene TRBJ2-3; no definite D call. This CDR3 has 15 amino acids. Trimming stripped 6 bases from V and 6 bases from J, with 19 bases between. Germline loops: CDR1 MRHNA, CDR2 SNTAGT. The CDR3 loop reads CASSTTDSILDTQYF. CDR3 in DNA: TGTGCCAGCAGCACTACCGACTCTATCTTGGATACGCAGTATTTT.

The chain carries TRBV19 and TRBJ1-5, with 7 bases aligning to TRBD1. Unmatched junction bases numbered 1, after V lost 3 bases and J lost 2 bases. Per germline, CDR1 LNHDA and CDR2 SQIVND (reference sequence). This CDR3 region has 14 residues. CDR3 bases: TGTGCCAGTAGTATCGACAGGGGCAATCAGCCCCAGCATTTT. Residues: CASSIDRGNQPQHF.

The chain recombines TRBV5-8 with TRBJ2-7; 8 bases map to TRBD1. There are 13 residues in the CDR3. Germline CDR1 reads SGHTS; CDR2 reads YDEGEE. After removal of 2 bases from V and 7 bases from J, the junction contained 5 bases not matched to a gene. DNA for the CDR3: TGTGCCAGCAGCTTCGACAGGGGCTGGGAGCAGTACTTC. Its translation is CASSFDRGWEQYF.

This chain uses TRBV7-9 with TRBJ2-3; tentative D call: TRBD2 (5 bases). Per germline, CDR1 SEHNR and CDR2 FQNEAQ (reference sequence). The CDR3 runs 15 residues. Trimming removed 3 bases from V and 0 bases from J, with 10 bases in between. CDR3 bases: TGTGCCAGCAGCTTCGGGGTCCTCAGCACAGATACGCAGTATTTT. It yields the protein CASSFGVLSTDTQYF.